This is a list of T cell receptor beta chains from one sample in a study of human T cells and chemical hapten exposure. TCRdb re-derived calls from the RACE reads in MiXCR, one entry per CDR3 protein. The table records around 52,000 distinct CDR3 sequences, approximately 8.6% of them present only once. The sequencing used whole blood, collected in connection with sensitization to the hapten diphenylcyclopropenone (DPC). The receptors were sampled from a middle-aged woman with alopecia areata. Some clones in this sample may be carry-over from other donors' samples. Each CDR3 is given with its conserved first and last residue. D genes are given only for firm matches. Expanded clones are given a class, and other clones once, few, many or no size at all.

TRBV7-6	many	TRBJ2-7	NA	TGTGCCAGCAGCTCGAACTGGGGCCCCTACGAGCAGTACTTC	CASSSNWGPYEQYF
TRBV7-2	many	TRBJ2-7	TRBD1	TGTGCCAGCAGCCGGACAGGGGTCGAGCAGTACTTC	CASSRTGVEQYF
TRBV7-2	NA	TRBJ2-1	TRBD2	TGTGCCAGCAGCTCCCTATCCAGGACTAGCCCCGTGAATCAGCAGTTCTTC	CASSSLSRTSPVNQQFF
TRBV6-6	many	TRBJ1-5	NA	TGTGCCAGCAGGGTCTTAACCCCTAGTAATCAGCCCCAGCATTTT	CASRVLTPSNQPQHF
TRBV29-1	many	TRBJ1-6	NA	TGCAGCGTTGAAGATACTCGGTGCAAGGGAAGAGGTCCGGTCGCTCCCCGAGATAATTCACCCCTCCACTTT	CSVEDTRCKGRGPVAPRDNSPLHF
TRBV25-1	many	TRBJ2-3	TRBD1	TGTGCCAGCAGTGGGACAGGGACTTCCATCCTAAGCACAGATACGCAGTATTTT	CASSGTGTSILSTDTQYF
TRBV6-1	few	TRBJ2-1	NA	TGTGCCAGCAGTGAAATCGGTCACCTTTCCAATGAGCAGTTCTTC	CASSEIGHLSNEQFF
TRBV9	NA	TRBJ2-7	TRBD1	TGTGCCAGCAGCGTAAGACAGGGGTATGAGCAGTACTTC	CASSVRQGYEQYF
TRBV6-6	many	TRBJ2-6	NA	TGTGCCAGCAGTTACCCTTCGGGGGCTGGGGCCAACGTCCTGACTTTC	CASSYPSGAGANVLTF
TRBV30	NA	TRBJ1-2	NA	TGTGCCTGGAGTGTACACGAGGGCTATGGCTACACCTTC	CAWSVHEGYGYTF
TRBV4-1	few	TRBJ2-2	TRBD2	TGCGCCAGCAGCCAGGGACTAGCGGGGAACACCGGGGAGCTGTTTTTT	CASSQGLAGNTGELFF
TRBV5-1	many	TRBJ2-7	TRBD2	TGCGCCAGCAGCCTATATACTAGCGGGGGATACGAGCAGTACTTC	CASSLYTSGGYEQYF
TRBV2	many	TRBJ1-1	NA	TGTGCCAGGGATCCGGGACACGAGAACACTGAAGCTTTCTTT	CARDPGHENTEAFF
TRBV19	many	TRBJ1-5	NA	TGTGCCAGTAGTATAGAGGGGGACCCATATAGCAATCAGCCCCAGCATTTT	CASSIEGDPYSNQPQHF
TRBV7-2	few	TRBJ2-3	NA	TGTGCCAGCAGCTTAAACCGGGACACAAAGTATTTT	CASSLNRDTKYF
TRBV7-2	few	TRBJ2-1	NA	TGTGCCAGCAGCAACTGGGGTAAGACCTACAATGAGCAGTTCTTC	CASSNWGKTYNEQFF
TRBV29-1	NA	TRBJ1-1	NA	TGCAGCGGAGGGGAGATCGCCACTGAAGCTTTCTTT	CSGGEIATEAFF
TRBV6-1	NA	TRBJ2-5	NA	TGTGCCAGCAGTGTTCTTTCCCCAGGGTCACAAGAGACCCAGTACTTC	CASSVLSPGSQETQYF
TRBV19	NA	TRBJ2-5	TRBD1	TGTGCCAGTAGTATAGTCCATGCCGGGACAGGGTCCCAAGAGACCCAGTACTTC	CASSIVHAGTGSQETQYF
TRBV7-6	many	TRBJ2-2	NA	TGTGCCAGCAGCACCGCCCCGCGGGGGGAGCTGTTTTTT	CASSTAPRGELFF
TRBV20-1	many	TRBJ2-5	NA	TGCAGTGCCCCTAACAGTAACCAAGAGACCCAGTACTTC	CSAPNSNQETQYF
TRBV6-2/TRBV6-3	few	TRBJ2-3	TRBD1	TGTGCCAGCAGAGGGGCGCGCGGCAGGGGGAAGTCAGATACGCAGTATTTT	CASRGARGRGKSDTQYF
TRBV7-6	many	TRBJ1-1	TRBD1	TGTGCCAGCAGCTCACCATACAGGGGAGACACTGAAGCTTTCTTT	CASSSPYRGDTEAFF
TRBV18	NA	TRBJ2-3	NA	TGTGCCAGCTCACCGGGTCGGAGCACAGATACGCAGTATTTT	CASSPGRSTDTQYF
TRBV20-1	many	TRBJ2-3	NA	TGCAGTGCTAGAGATCGGCCGGGGACCTACACAGATACGCAGTATTTT	CSARDRPGTYTDTQYF
TRBV5-1	NA	TRBJ2-5	NA	TGCGCCAGCAGCTTGGCAGGGGTTGGGACCCAGTACTTC	CASSLAGVGTQYF
TRBV28	NA	TRBJ2-7	NA	TGTGCCAGCAGTTTTCTTGGAGCCTACGAGCAGTACTTC	CASSFLGAYEQYF
TRBV5-1	NA	TRBJ1-1	NA	TGCGCCAGCAGCTGGGGGGATAGGAACACTGAAGCTTTCTTT	CASSWGDRNTEAFF
TRBV15	many	TRBJ2-5	TRBD2	TGTGCCACCGGTAGCGGGGGGAACCAAGAGACCCAGTACTTC	CATGSGGNQETQYF